The rows below give T cell receptor beta chains drawn from one sample of a study of shared clonotypes between healthy human individuals. TCRdb keeps only in-frame clones here, not all; method: immunoSEQ multiplex PCR. The sample comprises around 2.3 million clones, around 95% of which are singletons, and over 0.1% rests with the top ten. The sample taken for sequencing was naive CD4+ T cells sorted from blood. These receptors were taken from a young man in good health. Both conserved end residues are part of each CDR3. D genes are given only for firm matches. Clone size is not always given. Where it is, it says once, few, many or a class for expanded clones.

TRBJ2-7 | TRBD1 | 16 | TRBV11-2 | . | TGTGCCAGCAGTTTCGAAGGGGCGACAGGGGGCGCCGAGCAGTACTTC | CASSFEGATGGAEQYF
TRBJ2-7 | . | 13 | TRBV28 | . | TGTGCCAGCAGCGGCGGGACAGTATACGAGCAGTACTTC | CASSGGTVYEQYF
TRBJ1-5 | . | 13 | TRBV6-5 | . | TGTGCCAGCAGCCCAAAAAGGGATCAGCCCCAGCATTTT | CASSPKRDQPQHF
TRBJ2-7 | . | 12 | TRBV10-1 | . | TGCGCCCTGCAGCTCGGAATCTACGAGCAGTACTTC | CALQLGIYEQYF
TRBJ1-6 | . | 13 | TRBV7-2 | . | TGTGCCAGCAGCTTAAAAGGGAGTCCGCCCCTCCACTTT | CASSLKGSPPLHF
TRBJ1-4 | TRBD1 | 17 | TRBV5-1 | . | TGCGCCAGCAGCTTGCAGCCTCGACAGGGAACTAATGAAAAACTGTTTTTT | CASSLQPRQGTNEKLFF
TRBJ2-7 | . | 12 | TRBV10-3 | . | TGTGCCACCACGGGCAGCTCCTACGAGCAGTACTTC | CATTGSSYEQYF
TRBJ2-5 | . | 14 | TRBV27 | . | TGTGCCAGCAGTTTCCCCAGTCTGGGAGAGACCCAGTACTTC | CASSFPSLGETQYF
TRBJ2-1 | TRBD1 | 16 | TRBV6-5 | . | TGTGCCAGCAGTTACGCCAGGACAGGGTATTACAATGAGCAGTTCTTC | CASSYARTGYYNEQFF
TRBJ2-7 | . | 12 | TRBV5-1 | . | TGCGCCAGCAGCCCTCCCCCGGGGGAGCAGTACTTC | CASSPPPGEQYF
TRBJ2-7 | TRBD1 | 14 | TRBV27 | . | TGTGCCAGCAGGCCCGGGACAGGGGCCTACGAGCAGTACTTC | CASRPGTGAYEQYF
TRBJ2-3 | TRBD2 | 15 | TRBV2 | . | TGTGCCAGCAGGGTCAGCGGGGGTATTGCAGATACGCAGTATTTT | CASRVSGGIADTQYF
TRBJ2-7 | . | 15 | TRBV27 | . | TGTGCCAGCAGGATAACCTGGAACAGCGACTACGAGCAGTACTTC | CASRITWNSDYEQYF
TRBJ1-2 | . | 13 | TRBV5-3 | few | TGTGCCAGAACCCGATTAGGGGTCTATGGCTACACCTTC | CARTRLGVYGYTF
TRBJ1-5 | TRBD1 | 14 | TRBV29-1 | . | TGCAGCGCCTCGTGGGGACAGGGGGATCAGCCCCAGCATTTT | CSASWGQGDQPQHF
TRBJ2-7 | TRBD1 | 17 | TRBV27 | . | TGTGCCAGCAGTTTACAACAGGGGGGTTCCACATCCTACGAGCAGTACTTC | CASSLQQGGSTSYEQYF
TRBJ1-1 | TRBD1 | 15 | TRBV4-1 | . | TGCGCCAGCAGCCGAGCGGACAGGGGGTACACTGAAGCTTTCTTT | CASSRADRGYTEAFF
TRBJ1-5 | TRBD1 | 15 | TRBV6-5 | . | TGTGCCAGCAGTGTCAGACAGGGTGGAGGTCAGCCCCAGCATTTT | CASSVRQGGGQPQHF
TRBJ1-2 | . | 14 | TRBV30 | . | TGTGCCTGGAGTCGGCTTACGTCCCACTATGGCTACACCTTC | CAWSRLTSHYGYTF
TRBJ1-1 | . | 15 | TRBV21-1 | . | TGTGCCAGCAGAGGGGGCGTCCCTGTTAACACTGAAGCTTTCTTT | CASRGGVPVNTEAFF
TRBJ2-7 | TRBD2 | 14 | TRBV19 | . | TGTGCCAGTAGAATAGCGGGAGAAGCCTACGAGCAGTACTTC | CASRIAGEAYEQYF
TRBJ2-1 | . | 15 | TRBV2 | . | TGTGCCAGCAGTGAAAGGCCTAGAGGGGCCTATGAGCAGTTCTTC | CASSERPRGAYEQFF
TRBJ2-1 | TRBD2 | 14 | TRBV19 | . | TGTGCCAGTATGGGACTAGCGGGTCAGAATGAGCAGTTCTTC | CASMGLAGQNEQFF
TRBJ2-4 | . | 14 | TRBV19 | . | TGTGCCACAGTTCCCCCCGGGCTAGAGAACATTCAGTACTTC | CATVPPGLENIQYF
TRBJ2-7 | TRBD1 | 15 | TRBV6-1 | . | TGTGCCAGCAGTGATTCGGGACAGGGATTCTACGAGCAGTACTTC | CASSDSGQGFYEQYF
TRBJ2-3 | TRBD2 | 14 | TRBV2 | . | TGTGCCAGCGCCCGGACTAGCGACACAGATACGCAGTATTTT | CASARTSDTDTQYF
TRBJ1-1 | TRBD1 | 14 | TRBV10-3 | . | TGTGCCATCAGTGAGACAGGGGGGAGTACTGAAGCTTTCTTT | CAISETGGSTEAFF
TRBJ2-3 | TRBD2 | 16 | TRBV4-1 | . | TGCGCCAGCAGCAAAGGACTAGCGGGTTTCACAGATACGCAGTATTTT | CASSKGLAGFTDTQYF
TRBJ2-7 | . | 14 | TRBV6-5 | . | TGTGCCAGTGGGTTGGGCGGGGCTTCCTACGAGCAGTACTTC | CASGLGGASYEQYF
TRBJ1-1 | . | 13 | TRBV6-1 | . | TGTGCCAGCAGGCACGGTAGTGGGACTGAAGCTTTCTTT | CASRHGSGTEAFF
TRBJ2-7 | TRBD1 | 18 | TRBV5-1 | once | TGCGCCAGCAGCCGAAAAAGCTACACCGGGACAGGCTCATACGAGCAGTACTTC | CASSRKSYTGTGSYEQYF
TRBJ1-5 | . | 14 | TRBV18 | . | TGTGCCAGCTCACAGGCAGGGGAAGGTCAGCCCCAGCATTTT | CASSQAGEGQPQHF
TRBJ2-3 | . | 14 | TRBV9 | . | TGTGCCAGCAGTGTGACGGGTAGCTCAGATACGCAGTATTTT | CASSVTGSSDTQYF
TRBJ2-1 | TRBD1 | 15 | TRBV7-2 | . | TGTGCCAGCAAAGGGGACAGGGGCAACTACAATGAGCAGTTCTTC | CASKGDRGNYNEQFF
TRBJ2-2 | TRBD1 | 15 | TRBV7-9 | . | TGTGCCAGCAGCTCCCGACAGGGGATCACCGGGGAGCTGTTTTTT | CASSSRQGITGELFF
TRBJ2-7 | . | 14 | TRBV19 | . | TGTGCCAGTGGGCCGATGGACACGTTTTTCGAGCAGTACTTC | CASGPMDTFFEQYF
TRBJ2-1 | TRBD2 | 14 | TRBV30 | . | TGTGCCTGGAGTGTACGGCTAGCGGGGAATGAGCAGTTCTTC | CAWSVRLAGNEQFF
TRBJ2-7 | . | 14 | TRBV15 | . | TGTGCCACCAGCAGCGGGGGACAGACCTACGAGCAGTACTTC | CATSSGGQTYEQYF
TRBJ1-4 | TRBD1 | 14 | TRBV10-3 | once | TGTGCCATCTCATCGACAGGGGGCCTTGAAAAACTGTTTTTT | CAISSTGGLEKLFF
TRBJ1-3 | . | 16 | TRBV5-4 | . | TGTGCCAGCAGCTCTGGGGGGTCTTTCTCTGGAAACACCATATATTTT | CASSSGGSFSGNTIYF
TRBJ2-2 | TRBD2 | 14 | TRBV10-3 | . | TGTGCCACGTCCCAGACTAGCGGGGAGGCGGAGCTGTTTTTT | CATSQTSGEAELFF
TRBJ2-7 | TRBD1 | 17 | TRBV5-1 | . | TGCGCCAGCAGCTTGGGACCGGGACAGGGAGGCTACCACGAGCAGTACTTC | CASSLGPGQGGYHEQYF
TRBJ2-7 | TRBD1 | 15 | TRBV11-3 | . | TGTGCCAGCAGCGTCTCCGGGACAGGGGCCTACGAGCAGTACTTC | CASSVSGTGAYEQYF
TRBJ2-7 | TRBD2 | 14 | TRBV6-5 | . | TGTGCCAGCAAACGGGACTACCAGTCCTACGAGCAGTACTTC | CASKRDYQSYEQYF
TRBJ1-1 | . | 14 | TRBV30 | . | TGTGCCTGGAGTGTACTACAGAGGCAGCGCGAAGCTTTCTTT | CAWSVLQRQREAFF
TRBJ2-7 | . | 14 | TRBV27 | once | TGTGCCAGCATGGCCCCTAGCCGATCCTACGAGCAGTACTTC | CASMAPSRSYEQYF
TRBJ1-4 | . | 15 | TRBV6-1 | . | TGTGCCAGCAGATCGACATTTGCAACTAATGAAAAACTGTTTTTT | CASRSTFATNEKLFF
TRBJ2-4 | TRBD1 | 14 | TRBV6-1 | . | TGTGCCAGCAGTGAAGGGGGGACAGGGAACATTCAGTACTTC | CASSEGGTGNIQYF
TRBJ2-3 | . | 12 | TRBV11-3 | . | TGTGCCTCGTCTGGGGGCACAGATACGCAGTATTTT | CASSGGTDTQYF
TRBJ2-5 | . | 14 | TRBV6-6 | . | TGTGCCAGCAGCGCCCCTGAATTCCAAGAGACCCAGTACTTC | CASSAPEFQETQYF
TRBJ2-5 | . | 13 | TRBV18 | . | TGTGCCAGCTCACCAGGGGTTGGGGAGACCCAGTACTTC | CASSPGVGETQYF
TRBJ2-7 | . | 13 | TRBV7-9 | . | TGTGCCAGCAGCCCGGAGACCAAGGGCGAGCAGTACTTC | CASSPETKGEQYF
TRBJ1-2 | . | 13 | TRBV18 | . | TGTGCCAGCTCACTAACAGGGTTCTATGGCTACACCTTC | CASSLTGFYGYTF
TRBJ2-6 | TRBD1 | 18 | TRBV7-3 | . | TGTGCCAGCAGCTTACGACAGGGGGCGGCCTCTGGGGCCAACGTCCTGACTTTC | CASSLRQGAASGANVLTF
TRBJ1-6 | TRBD1 | 14 | TRBV2 | few | TGTGCCAGCAGGACAGGGTATGGTAATTCACCCCTCCACTTT | CASRTGYGNSPLHF
TRBJ2-7 | . | 18 | TRBV7-2 | . | TGTGCCAGCAGCTTATTGGGTTCGGGGCGGGGCAACTCCTACGAGCAGTACTTC | CASSLLGSGRGNSYEQYF
TRBJ2-6 | . | 15 | TRBV6-5 | . | TGTGCCAGCACCATCCTGACAGCTGGGGCCAACGTCCTGACTTTC | CASTILTAGANVLTF